What follows are 4 T cell receptor beta chains derived from one specimen sequenced in a study of shared clonotypes between healthy human individuals. Produced via immunoSEQ multiplex PCR; TCRdb's table is partial and in-frame only. This table holds millions of clones, approximately 94% found once. The naive CD8 population came from CD45RO-negative cells selected for CCR7, without terminally differentiated effector memory CD45RA+ cells. Sequences were obtained from naive CD8+ T cells sorted from blood. Source of these receptors: a man in his late teens or twenties in good health.

About this clone itself: This likely comes from a read error, as the CDR3 has no conserved phenylalanine or tryptophan at its end. The DNA is left out, because the CDR3 cannot be placed on it with certainty; the CDR3 is given as TCRdb lists it. This rearrangement joins TRBV19 to TRBJ2-7. The CDR3 spans 11 residues, counting both ends. Germline V CDR1 and CDR2: LNHDA, SQIVND (reference sequence). The CDR3 loop is CARYTFFPGRP.

The V call is TRBV4-1, the J call TRBJ2-5, with 7 bases matching TRBD2. The germline V gene encodes CDR1 MGHRA and CDR2 YSYEKL. J gave up 5 bases and V 2 bases, and 5 bases lay outside the gene matches. This CDR3 region has 14 residues. Here the CDR3 reads CASSQREGWETQYF. CDR3 nucleotides: TGCGCCAGCAGCCAAAGGGAGGGCTGGGAGACCCAGTACTTC.

The rearrangement uses TRBV29-1 and TRBJ2-3; 10 bases are a match to TRBD2. Per germline, CDR1 SQVTM and CDR2 ANQGSEA. V dropped 5 bases and J dropped 4; count of bases not matched to a gene: 15. The CDR3 runs to 17 residues. The CDR3 nucleotides read TGCAGCGTTTTTTGGACTAGCGGAAAGCGGGGCCCAGATACGCAGTATTTT. Amino acids: CSVFWTSGKRGPDTQYF.

A word on this clone: This same CDR3 is encoded by further DNA sequences in the sample. The V and J genes are TRBV28 and TRBJ2-5; TRBD2 matches 14 bases. V lost 3 bases, J lost 2 bases, and 2 bases stayed unmatched. CDR1 and CDR2 from the germline V gene are MDHEN and SYDVKM. The CDR3 loop spans 16 amino acids. The CDR3 bases are TGTGCCAGCAGTTTCGGACTAGCGGGGGGACAAGAGACCCAGTACTTC. Its protein product is CASSFGLAGGQETQYF.